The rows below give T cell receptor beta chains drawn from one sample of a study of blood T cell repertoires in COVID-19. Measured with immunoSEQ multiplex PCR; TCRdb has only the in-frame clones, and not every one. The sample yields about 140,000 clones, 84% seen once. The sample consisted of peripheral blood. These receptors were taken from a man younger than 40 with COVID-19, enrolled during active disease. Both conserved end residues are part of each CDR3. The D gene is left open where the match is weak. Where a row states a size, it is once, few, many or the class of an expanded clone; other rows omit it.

cdr3_aa: CASSLHRSRSPLHF
cdr3_nt: TGCGCCAGCAGCTTGCACAGATCTCGTTCACCCCTCCACTTT
clone_size: NA
j_call: TRBJ1-6
v_call: TRBV5-1
d_call: NA
cdr3_length: 14

cdr3_aa: CASSPIDGELFF
cdr3_nt: TGTGCCAGCTCACCGATAGACGGGGAGCTGTTTTTT
clone_size: NA
j_call: TRBJ2-2
v_call: TRBV18
d_call: NA
cdr3_length: 12

cdr3_aa: CASSPRGRTEAFF
cdr3_nt: TGTGCCAGCAGCCCACGGGGTAGAACTGAAGCTTTCTTT
clone_size: NA
j_call: TRBJ1-1
v_call: TRBV6-5
d_call: NA
cdr3_length: 13

cdr3_aa: CASSLAGAYEQYF
cdr3_nt: TGTGCCAGCAGTCTAGCGGGAGCCTACGAGCAGTACTTC
clone_size: NA
j_call: TRBJ2-7
v_call: TRBV6-5
d_call: TRBD2
cdr3_length: 13

cdr3_aa: CATLGGGNFYYNEQFF
cdr3_nt: TGTGCCACTCTAGGGGGGGGGAACTTTTACTACAATGAGCAGTTCTTC
clone_size: once
j_call: TRBJ2-1
v_call: TRBV19
d_call: NA
cdr3_length: 16

cdr3_aa: CASSEWSVGRETQYF
cdr3_nt: TGTGCCAGCAGTGAATGGTCCGTGGGCCGTGAGACCCAGTACTTC
clone_size: NA
j_call: TRBJ2-5
v_call: TRBV6-1
d_call: NA
cdr3_length: 15

cdr3_aa: CATLRTGYTGELFF
cdr3_nt: TGTGCCACTCTTAGGACAGGCTATACCGGGGAGCTGTTTTTT
clone_size: NA
j_call: TRBJ2-2
v_call: TRBV19
d_call: TRBD1
cdr3_length: 14

cdr3_aa: CASSLFSLGEKLFF
cdr3_nt: TGTGCCAGCAGCTTATTTAGCCTTGGGGAAAAACTGTTTTTT
clone_size: NA
j_call: TRBJ1-4
v_call: TRBV7-2
d_call: NA
cdr3_length: 14

cdr3_aa: CASSLAGMLNQPQHF
cdr3_nt: TGTGCCAGCAGCTTAGCGGGCATGCTCAATCAGCCCCAGCATTTT
clone_size: NA
j_call: TRBJ1-5
v_call: TRBV7-8
d_call: NA
cdr3_length: 15

cdr3_aa: CAISDKESNYGYTF
cdr3_nt: TGTGCCATCAGTGATAAGGAGTCTAACTATGGCTACACCTTC
clone_size: many
j_call: TRBJ1-2
v_call: TRBV10-3
d_call: NA
cdr3_length: 14

cdr3_aa: CASVAGGPREQFF
cdr3_nt: TGTGCCTCGGTAGCAGGAGGGCCCCGGGAGCAGTTCTTC
clone_size: NA
j_call: TRBJ2-1
v_call: TRBV30
d_call: NA
cdr3_length: 13

cdr3_aa: CATSEDRWYGYTF
cdr3_nt: TGTGCCACCAGTGAGGACAGGTGGTATGGCTACACCTTC
clone_size: NA
j_call: TRBJ1-2
v_call: TRBV24-1
d_call: TRBD1
cdr3_length: 13

cdr3_aa: CASSPRTSDNTGELFF
cdr3_nt: TGTGCCAGCAGTCCCCGGACTAGCGATAACACCGGGGAGCTGTTTTTT
clone_size: NA
j_call: TRBJ2-2
v_call: TRBV27
d_call: TRBD2
cdr3_length: 16

cdr3_aa: CASSLVRGPYGYTF
cdr3_nt: TGTGCCAGCAGCTTAGTCAGGGGACCCTATGGCTACACCTTC
clone_size: NA
j_call: TRBJ1-2
v_call: TRBV7-8
d_call: NA
cdr3_length: 14

cdr3_aa: CASSRLGLAELYEQYF
cdr3_nt: TGTGCCAGCAGCCGACTGGGACTAGCGGAGCTCTACGAGCAGTACTTC
clone_size: NA
j_call: TRBJ2-7
v_call: TRBV7-9
d_call: TRBD2
cdr3_length: 16

cdr3_aa: CASSNIRQGSGSPLHF
cdr3_nt: TGTGCCAGTAGTAATATCCGACAGGGCTCGGGTTCACCCCTCCACTTT
clone_size: many
j_call: TRBJ1-6
v_call: TRBV19
d_call: TRBD1
cdr3_length: 16

cdr3_aa: CASGGYTF
cdr3_nt: TGTGCCTCCGGGGGCTACACCTTC
clone_size: NA
j_call: TRBJ1-2
v_call: TRBV28
d_call: NA
cdr3_length: 8

cdr3_aa: CATSGTAPQPQHF
cdr3_nt: TGTGCCACCTCCGGGACTGCACCCCAGCCCCAGCATTTT
clone_size: NA
j_call: TRBJ1-5
v_call: TRBV10-3
d_call: NA
cdr3_length: 13

cdr3_aa: CASSEGGEAGELFF
cdr3_nt: TGTGCCAGCAGTGAGGGGGGAGAGGCCGGGGAGCTGTTTTTT
clone_size: few
j_call: TRBJ2-2
v_call: TRBV6-4
d_call: NA
cdr3_length: 14

cdr3_aa: CAIRGPGGVEQFF
cdr3_nt: TGTGCCATCAGGGGCCCCGGGGGGGTAGAGCAGTTCTTC
clone_size: NA
j_call: TRBJ2-1
v_call: TRBV10-3
d_call: TRBD2
cdr3_length: 13

cdr3_aa: CASSNSGTVSYEQYF
cdr3_nt: TGTGCCAGTAGTAATTCCGGGACAGTCTCCTACGAGCAGTACTTC
clone_size: NA
j_call: TRBJ2-7
v_call: TRBV19
d_call: TRBD1
cdr3_length: 15

cdr3_aa: CASSIYSGRPNEQFF
cdr3_nt: TGTGCCAGTAGTATCTATAGCGGGAGACCCAATGAGCAGTTCTTC
clone_size: few
j_call: TRBJ2-1
v_call: TRBV19
d_call: TRBD2
cdr3_length: 15

cdr3_aa: CSVADSSYNSPLHF
cdr3_nt: TGCAGCGTTGCGGACAGCTCCTATAATTCACCCCTCCACTTT
clone_size: NA
j_call: TRBJ1-6
v_call: TRBV29-1
d_call: NA
cdr3_length: 14

cdr3_aa: CASSFHRVVQETQYF
cdr3_nt: TGTGCCAGCAGCTTCCACAGGGTTGTCCAAGAGACCCAGTACTTC
clone_size: NA
j_call: TRBJ2-5
v_call: TRBV5-6
d_call: NA
cdr3_length: 15

cdr3_aa: CASSLTGRQGGATYGYTF
cdr3_nt: TGTGCCTCCAGCCTGACCGGTCGGCAAGGGGGCGCAACCTATGGCTACACCTTC
clone_size: NA
j_call: TRBJ1-2
v_call: TRBV30
d_call: TRBD1
cdr3_length: 18

cdr3_aa: CASSPTSGRLDNEQFF
cdr3_nt: TGTGCCAGCAGCCCTACTAGCGGGAGACTCGACAATGAGCAGTTCTTC
clone_size: NA
j_call: TRBJ2-1
v_call: TRBV4-2
d_call: TRBD2
cdr3_length: 16

cdr3_aa: CASRQALWNSPLHF
cdr3_nt: TGTGCCAGCAGGCAGGCCCTATGGAATTCACCCCTCCACTTT
clone_size: NA
j_call: TRBJ1-6
v_call: TRBV28
d_call: NA
cdr3_length: 14

cdr3_aa: CASSFRTSGRAAGYNEQFF
cdr3_nt: TGTGCCAGCAGCTTCAGAACTAGCGGGAGAGCCGCGGGGTACAATGAGCAGTTCTTC
clone_size: NA
j_call: TRBJ2-1
v_call: TRBV7-6
d_call: TRBD2
cdr3_length: 19

cdr3_aa: CASSRDGLPEAFF
cdr3_nt: TGTGCCAGCAGCCGAGACGGACTACCTGAAGCTTTCTTT
clone_size: NA
j_call: TRBJ1-1
v_call: TRBV3-1/TRBV3-2
d_call: NA
cdr3_length: 13

cdr3_aa: CASKTEGGNEQFF
cdr3_nt: TGTGCCAGCAAAACGGAGGGAGGTAATGAGCAGTTCTTC
clone_size: NA
j_call: TRBJ2-1
v_call: TRBV11-2
d_call: NA
cdr3_length: 13

cdr3_aa: CASSGLGSNEQFF
cdr3_nt: TGTGCCAGCAGCGGACTAGGATCCAATGAGCAGTTCTTC
clone_size: few
j_call: TRBJ2-1
v_call: TRBV9
d_call: NA
cdr3_length: 13

cdr3_aa: CASSVDRGSYGYTF
cdr3_nt: TGTGCCAGCAGCGTAGACAGGGGGAGCTATGGCTACACCTTC
clone_size: NA
j_call: TRBJ1-2
v_call: TRBV9
d_call: TRBD1
cdr3_length: 14

cdr3_aa: CSVAGTGSGYTF
cdr3_nt: TGCAGCGTCGCGGGGACAGGTAGCGGCTACACCTTC
clone_size: NA
j_call: TRBJ1-2
v_call: TRBV29-1
d_call: TRBD1
cdr3_length: 12

cdr3_aa: CASSWKGAGSPLHF
cdr3_nt: TGTGCCAGCAGTTGGAAGGGGGCGGGTTCACCCCTCCACTTT
clone_size: NA
j_call: TRBJ1-6
v_call: TRBV7-2
d_call: TRBD1
cdr3_length: 14

cdr3_aa: CASSFFYGGANTEAFF
cdr3_nt: TGCGCCAGCAGCTTTTTTTACGGGGGTGCGAACACTGAAGCTTTCTTT
clone_size: NA
j_call: TRBJ1-1
v_call: TRBV5-1
d_call: NA
cdr3_length: 16

cdr3_aa: CASSVASGSGANVLTF
cdr3_nt: TGTGCCAGCAGCGTAGCGTCCGGGTCCGGGGCCAACGTCCTGACTTTC
clone_size: NA
j_call: TRBJ2-6
v_call: TRBV9
d_call: NA
cdr3_length: 16

cdr3_aa: CAIMGGRGDEQFF
cdr3_nt: TGTGCCATCATGGGCGGGAGGGGCGATGAGCAGTTCTTC
clone_size: NA
j_call: TRBJ2-1
v_call: TRBV10-3
d_call: TRBD2
cdr3_length: 13

cdr3_aa: CASQRERAYNEQFF
cdr3_nt: TGTGCCAGCCAGCGGGAGAGGGCCTACAATGAGCAGTTCTTC
clone_size: NA
j_call: TRBJ2-1
v_call: TRBV2
d_call: TRBD2
cdr3_length: 14

cdr3_aa: CASTPTAMNTEAFF
cdr3_nt: TGTGCCAGCACCCCGACAGCGATGAACACTGAAGCTTTCTTT
clone_size: once
j_call: TRBJ1-1
v_call: TRBV27
d_call: NA
cdr3_length: 14

cdr3_aa: CATNGGASDIQYF
cdr3_nt: TGTGCCACCAATGGAGGGGCCTCAGACATTCAGTACTTC
clone_size: NA
j_call: TRBJ2-4
v_call: TRBV15
d_call: NA
cdr3_length: 13

cdr3_aa: CASSWLVRDNEQFF
cdr3_nt: TGTGCCAGCAGCTGGTTGGTTCGGGACAATGAGCAGTTCTTC
clone_size: NA
j_call: TRBJ2-1
v_call: TRBV11-2
d_call: NA
cdr3_length: 14

cdr3_aa: CASRQVSNYGYTF
cdr3_nt: TGTGCCAGCAGACAGGTATCTAACTATGGCTACACCTTC
clone_size: once
j_call: TRBJ1-2
v_call: TRBV2
d_call: NA
cdr3_length: 13

cdr3_aa: CASSRGVDSADEQFF
cdr3_nt: TGTGCCAGCAGCCGGGGGGTAGATAGCGCCGATGAGCAGTTCTTC
clone_size: NA
j_call: TRBJ2-1
v_call: TRBV5-8
d_call: TRBD2
cdr3_length: 15

cdr3_aa: CASREDNEQFF
cdr3_nt: TGTGCCAGCAGAGAGGACAATGAGCAGTTCTTC
clone_size: NA
j_call: TRBJ2-1
v_call: TRBV21-1
d_call: NA
cdr3_length: 11

cdr3_aa: CASRGRAYEQYF
cdr3_nt: TGTGCCAGCAGAGGGAGGGCCTACGAGCAGTACTTC
clone_size: NA
j_call: TRBJ2-7
v_call: TRBV28
d_call: TRBD2
cdr3_length: 12

cdr3_aa: CASSSRRAISREAFF
cdr3_nt: TGTGCCAGCAGCTCCCGGCGGGCAATCTCCCGGGAAGCTTTCTTT
clone_size: NA
j_call: TRBJ1-1
v_call: TRBV5-6
d_call: NA
cdr3_length: 15

cdr3_aa: CASSVTGTDTGELFF
cdr3_nt: TGTGCCAGCAGCGTGACAGGGACAGACACCGGGGAGCTGTTTTTT
clone_size: once
j_call: TRBJ2-2
v_call: TRBV9
d_call: TRBD1
cdr3_length: 15